Shown below are 22 T cell receptor beta chains from a single sample sequenced in a study of a mutant IDH1 vaccine in newly diagnosed glioma. Here immunoSEQ multiplex PCR was the method, and the copy in TCRdb shows in-frame clones only, minus some. The sample carries about 30,000 clones, around 85% recorded once. The time point denotes: week 5, during vaccination. Every vaccination contained 300 ug of the mutant IDH1 20-mer peptide and was paired with topical imiquimod. These receptors have no identified antigens. Sequencing was performed on PBMCs, taken from a glioma patient whose treatment included an IDH1 peptide vaccine. These TCRs come from a young man with glioma.

This sequence joins TRBV4-3 and TRBJ2-7, with D uncertain. Trimming pared 1 base from V and 3 bases from J, leaving 10 bases between. This CDR3 is 14 amino acids long. CDR1 and CDR2 from the germline V gene are LGHNA and YSLEER. The CDR3 here is CASSQGGNLYEQYF. CDR3 bases: TGCGCCAGCAGCCAAGGGGGTAATCTCTACGAGCAGTACTTC.

V is TRBV10-2 and J is TRBJ2-1; tentatively, D is TRBD1 (5 bases). Germline V gives CDR1 WSHSY, CDR2 SAAADI. V was cut by 0 bases and J by 12 bases, with 15 bases left in between. This CDR3 spans 14 amino acids. The CDR3 nucleotides read TGCGCCAGCAGTGAGTCGGGAAGGGGAACGGGGCAGTTCTTC. Translating it yields CASSESGRGTGQFF.

The rearrangement uses TRBV7-8 and TRBJ1-5; unclear D gene. Germline V CDR1 and CDR2: SGHVS, FQNEAQ. V dropped 1 base and J dropped 3 bases, with 10 bases sitting between them. This CDR3 region has 15 residues. This CDR3 reads CASSLGDGINQPQHF. The CDR3 DNA reads TGTGCCAGCAGCTTAGGAGACGGTATCAATCAGCCCCAGCATTTT.

The rearrangement joins TRBV5-4 to TRBJ2-7; TRBD1 is a possible D gene (5 bases). Per germline, CDR1 SGHNT and CDR2 YYREEE (reference sequence). The CDR3 covers 14 residues. Trimming removed 0 bases from V and 0 bases from J, with 7 bases in between. DNA of the CDR3: TGTGCCAGCAGCTTGGAGGGGAACTCCTACGAGCAGTACTTC. This codes for CASSLEGNSYEQYF.

The rearrangement joins TRBV27 to TRBJ1-5; 10 bases match TRBD1. V lost 6 bases, J lost 4 bases, and 12 bases stayed unmatched. Per germline, CDR1 MNHEY and CDR2 SMNVEV (reference sequence). This CDR3 contains 17 residues. The CDR3 is CASRLRTGGELNQPQHF. CDR3 coding DNA: TGTGCCAGCAGGCTTAGGACAGGGGGTGAACTGAATCAGCCCCAGCATTTT.

This sequence joins TRBV28 and TRBJ1-1; D might be TRBD1 (6 bases). Trimming removed 4 bases at V and 4 bases at J, with 10 bases between. Germline CDR1 and CDR2: MDHEN and SYDVKM. The CDR3 length is 13 residues. The CDR3 protein is CASSSTGTTEAFF. The CDR3 nucleotides are TGTGCCAGCAGTTCAACAGGGACCACTGAAGCTTTCTTT. Together with reference TRBV28 and TRBJ1-1, the CDR3 gives the full variable domain: DVKVTQSSRYLVKRTGEKVFLECVQDMDHENMFWYRQDPGLGLRLIYFSYDVKMKEKGDIPEGYSVSREKKERFSLILESASTNQTSMYLCASSSTGTTEAFFGQGTRLTVV.

The chain carries TRBV6-6 and TRBJ2-1; 8 bases match TRBD2. The CDR3 extends over 13 amino acids. Per the germline V gene, CDR1 is MNHNY and CDR2 is SVGAGI (reference sequence). V gave up 11 bases and J gave up 6 bases; unmatched junction bases: 9. The DNA of the CDR3 is TGTGCCGCCGGGGGGGAGGCGGGCAATGAGCAGTTCTTC. Protein product: CAAGGEAGNEQFF.

The V and J genes are TRBV12-5 and TRBJ1-1; D may be TRBD1 (5 bases). The germline V and J ends were trimmed by 0 bases and 5 bases, with 16 bases remaining between them. The germline V gene has CDR1 LGHNT and CDR2 FRNRAP. The CDR3 loop spans 16 amino acids. The CDR3 DNA reads as TGTGCTAGTGGTTTGGTACAAAAGGGGTATGCTACTGAAGCTTTCTTT. Amino acids: CASGLVQKGYATEAFF.

This chain links TRBV18 with TRBJ2-3, with TRBD2 identical over 12 bases. Germline V gene data show CDR1 as KGHSH and CDR2 as LQKENI. Trimming removed 3 bases from V and 1 base from J; junction bases left unmatched: 5. This CDR3 contains 17 residues. Written as DNA, the CDR3 is TGTGCCAGCTCACCCCTAGCGGGGGGGGTTGGCACAGATACGCAGTATTTT. Protein sequence: CASSPLAGGVGTDTQYF.

The rearrangement links TRBV18 to TRBJ1-3, with D unresolved. Germline lookup yields CDR1 KGHSH and CDR2 LQKENI. V lost 1 base to trimming and J lost 0 bases, with 7 bases between them. There are 15 residues in the CDR3. The CDR3 is CASSPQPSSGNTIYF. CDR3 sequence (DNA): TGTGCCAGCTCACCACAACCCAGCTCTGGAAACACCATATATTTT.

The chain has TRBV30 and TRBJ1-6; 7 bases fit TRBD1. Germline trimming cut 7 bases from V and 7 bases from J; bases unmatched to any gene: 10. The CDR3 totals 14 residues. CDR1 is GTSNPN and CDR2 is SVGIG in the germline V gene (reference sequence). In DNA, the CDR3 is TGTGCCTCGATATTCGGGACAGCGAATTCACCCCTCCACTTT. Protein: CASIFGTANSPLHF.

V is TRBV5-4 and J is TRBJ1-1; D not resolved. V lost 0 bases to trimming and J lost 6 bases, with 15 bases between them. Germline CDR1 is SGHNT and CDR2 is YYREEE (reference sequence). The CDR3 totals 15 residues. The CDR3 sequence is CASSLGGRGLSEAFF. CDR3 nucleotide sequence: TGTGCCAGCAGCTTGGGGGGTCGGGGATTGTCTGAAGCTTTCTTT.

This chain uses TRBV9 with TRBJ2-3; 9 bases line up with TRBD2. Germline V lookup: CDR1 SGDLS, CDR2 YYNGEE. Losses at the gene ends were 4 bases for V and 1 base for J; bases not matched to a gene: 4. The CDR3 spans 15 residues. As DNA, the CDR3 is TGTGCCAGCAGCCCTGTAGCGGGAGGCACAGATACGCAGTATTTT. Translating gives CASSPVAGGTDTQYF.

This chain uses TRBV30 with TRBJ1-2; no firm D call. Germline V lookup: CDR1 GTSNPN, CDR2 SVGIG (reference sequence). V was shortened by 3 bases and J by 5 bases, with 22 bases between the two germline ends. This CDR3 has 16 residues. The CDR3 coding sequence is TGTGCCTGGAGCCAGCTCAGAAGGACCCCGCTTTATGGCTACACCTTC. It translates to CAWSQLRRTPLYGYTF.

The table lists this clone with a count of one. This rearrangement joins TRBV6-5 to TRBJ1-3; D call uncertain. Germline V gene sequence: CDR1 MNHEY, CDR2 SVGAGI. This CDR3 region has 15 residues. Trimming shortened V by 2 bases and J by 0 bases, and 8 bases separated the two germline ends. DNA of the CDR3: TGTGCCAGCAGTTACCGGCAGAGCTCTGGAAACACCATATATTTT. Amino acid sequence: CASSYRQSSGNTIYF.

The rearrangement links TRBV4-1 to TRBJ1-5, with D uncertain. CDR3 length: 14 amino acids. Trimming cost V 1 base and J 7 bases, with 11 bases left between them. The V gene's germline CDR1 is MGHRA and CDR2 YSYEKL. CDR3 amino acids: CASSQGQEEQPQHF. CDR3 sequence (DNA): TGCGCCAGCAGCCAAGGCCAGGAGGAGCAGCCCCAGCATTTT.

V gene TRBV2 combines with J gene TRBJ1-1; TRBD1 is a possible D gene (6 bases). V shed 10 bases and J shed 1 base, with 13 bases lying between them. The CDR3 runs 13 residues. Per the germline V gene, CDR1 is SNHLY and CDR2 is FYNNEI. As DNA, the CDR3 is TGTGCCACCCAACAGGGCAGGAACACTGAAGCTTTCTTT. This gives the protein CATQQGRNTEAFF. The variable domain in full, with the rest retrieved from reference TRBV2 and TRBJ1-1, is EPEVTQTPSHQVTQMGQEVILRCVPISNHLYFYWYRQILGQKVEFLVSFYNNEISEKSEIFDDQFSVERPDGSNFTLKIRSTKLEDSAMYFCATQQGRNTEAFFGQGTRLTVV.

The chain links TRBV28 to TRBJ1-1; D gene uncertain. Trimming pared 1 base from V and 1 base from J, leaving 10 bases between. The CDR3 extends over 15 amino acids. In germline, CDR1 is MDHEN, CDR2 SYDVKM. The CDR3 is CASSLSLLENTEAFF. The DNA for the CDR3 is TGTGCCAGCAGTTTATCATTACTTGAGAACACTGAAGCTTTCTTT.

The rearrangement links TRBV28 to TRBJ2-3, with D tentatively TRBD2 (5 bases). V was shortened by 6 bases and J by 6 bases, with 13 bases between the two germline ends. Per the germline V gene, CDR1 is MDHEN and CDR2 is SYDVKM. CDR3 size: 13 residues. The CDR3 region has the DNA TGTGCCAGCAGAAAGGACTTCGGGGATACGCAGTATTTT. Its translation: CASRKDFGDTQYF. Supplemented by reference TRBV28 and TRBJ2-3, the full variable domain reads DVKVTQSSRYLVKRTGEKVFLECVQDMDHENMFWYRQDPGLGLRLIYFSYDVKMKEKGDIPEGYSVSREKKERFSLILESASTNQTSMYLCASRKDFGDTQYFGPGTRLTVL.

This chain uses TRBV20-1 with TRBJ2-7; no firm D call. Germline loops: CDR1 DFQATT, CDR2 SNEGSKA (reference sequence). The CDR3 has 8 amino acids. Trimming stripped 6 bases from V and 5 bases from J, with 2 bases between. The DNA of the CDR3 is TGCAGTGCCCACGAGCAGTACTTC. Translated: CSAHEQYF.

The V call is TRBV6-6, the J call TRBJ2-7; perhaps TRBD1 as D (5 bases). Per the germline V gene, CDR1 is MNHNY and CDR2 is SVGAGI (reference sequence). The CDR3 loop spans 15 amino acids. V was clipped by 2 bases and J by 2 bases, with 13 bases between them. CDR3 sequence (DNA): TGTGCCAGCAGTTACGAGACAAAGGGGCCCTACGAGCAGTACTTC. This translates into CASSYETKGPYEQYF.

J is TRBJ2-5 and V is TRBV12-5; D unresolved. V was shortened by 1 base and J by 5 bases, with 11 bases between the two germline ends. The germline V gene has CDR1 LGHNT and CDR2 FRNRAP. There are 14 residues in the CDR3. CDR3 loop: CASGLGPVGETQYF. The CDR3 coding sequence is TGTGCTAGTGGTTTGGGGCCGGTGGGGGAGACCCAGTACTTC.